This T cell receptor (beta chain) was observed in a study of cytomegalovirus exposure and HLA in healthy donors. Study observations and caveats: Prediction of most subjects' HLA-A and HLA-B alleles by TCR beta sequences was reportedly accurate. Most of the TCR beta V segments (in an earlier analysis) were productive either about 87% or about 30% of the time.

Vbeta (60) and Jbeta (13) primers were used in the PCR. TCRdb's table, derived via immunoSEQ multiplex PCR, lists solely in-frame clones and lacks some. This sample contains some 56,000 clones. Details on this clone: What it recognizes is unknown.

V gave up 2 bases and J gave up 0 bases, with 11 bases separating them. Germline V gene data show CDR1 as MNHEY and CDR2 as SVGAGI. The CDR3 has 16 residues. The sample taken for sequencing was PBMCs. The source is a woman aged 25 to 39 in good health and CMV-seropositive. The chain has TRBV6-5 and TRBJ1-3; no definite D call. For the CDR3, the DNA is TGTGCCAGCAGTTACGACGGAGGAAACTCTGGAAACACCATATATTTT. As protein: CASSYDGGNSGNTIYF.